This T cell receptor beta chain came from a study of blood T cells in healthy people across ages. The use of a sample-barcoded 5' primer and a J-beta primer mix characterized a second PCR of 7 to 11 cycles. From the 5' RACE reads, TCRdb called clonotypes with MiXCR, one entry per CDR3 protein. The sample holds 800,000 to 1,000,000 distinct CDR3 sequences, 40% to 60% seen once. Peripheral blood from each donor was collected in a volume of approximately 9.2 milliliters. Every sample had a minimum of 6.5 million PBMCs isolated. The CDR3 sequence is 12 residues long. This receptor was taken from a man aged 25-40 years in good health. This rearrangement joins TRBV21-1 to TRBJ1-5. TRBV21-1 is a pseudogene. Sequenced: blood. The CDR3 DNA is TGTGCCAGCAGCAAGGACTGTCAGCCCCAGCATTTT. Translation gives CASSKDCQPQHF.